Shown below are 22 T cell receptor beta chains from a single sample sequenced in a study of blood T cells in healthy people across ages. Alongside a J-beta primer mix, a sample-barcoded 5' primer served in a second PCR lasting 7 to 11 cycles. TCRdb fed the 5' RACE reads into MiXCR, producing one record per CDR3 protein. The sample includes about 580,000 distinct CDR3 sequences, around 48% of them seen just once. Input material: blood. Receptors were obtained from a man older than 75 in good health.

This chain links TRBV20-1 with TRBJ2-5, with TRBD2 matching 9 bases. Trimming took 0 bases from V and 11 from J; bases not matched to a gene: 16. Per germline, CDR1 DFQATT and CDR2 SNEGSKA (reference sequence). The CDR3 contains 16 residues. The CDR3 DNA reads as TGCAGTGCTAGAGAACCAAGCAGCGGGAGGAAGGATGAGCAGTACTTC. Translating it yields CSAREPSSGRKDEQYF.

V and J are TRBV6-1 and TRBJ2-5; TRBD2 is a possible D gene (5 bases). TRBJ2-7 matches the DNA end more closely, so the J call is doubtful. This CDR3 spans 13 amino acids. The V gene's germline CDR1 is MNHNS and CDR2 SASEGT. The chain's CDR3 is CASSAGSPYEQYF. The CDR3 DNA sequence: TGTGCCAGCAGTGCGGGGTCCCCCTACGAGCAGTACTTC.

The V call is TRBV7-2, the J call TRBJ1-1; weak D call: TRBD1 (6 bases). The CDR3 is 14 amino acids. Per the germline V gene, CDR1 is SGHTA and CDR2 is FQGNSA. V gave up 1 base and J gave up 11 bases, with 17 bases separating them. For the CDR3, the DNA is TGTGCCAGCAGCTTAGGGATGGGGCAGGGGAGGGCTTTCTTT. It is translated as CASSLGMGQGRAFF.

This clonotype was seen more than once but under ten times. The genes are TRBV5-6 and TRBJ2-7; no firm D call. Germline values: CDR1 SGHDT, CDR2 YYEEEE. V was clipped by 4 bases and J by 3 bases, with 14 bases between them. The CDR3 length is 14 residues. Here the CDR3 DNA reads TGTGCCAGCAGCGCCGTCACTCCCATCTACGAGCAGTACTTC. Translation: CASSAVTPIYEQYF.

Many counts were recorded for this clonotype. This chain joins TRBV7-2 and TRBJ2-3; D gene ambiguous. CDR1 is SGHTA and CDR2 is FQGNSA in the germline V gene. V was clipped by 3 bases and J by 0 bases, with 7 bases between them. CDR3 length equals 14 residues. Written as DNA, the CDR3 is TGTGCCAGCAGCTTGACACGTAGCACAGATACGCAGTATTTT. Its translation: CASSLTRSTDTQYF.

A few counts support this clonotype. The CDR3 loop is CASSVGPFAGQYF. Here the CDR3 DNA reads TGTGCCAGCAGCGTAGGCCCCTTCGCCGGGCAGTACTTC. The chain combines TRBV9 with TRBJ2-4; D gene unclear. There are 13 residues in the CDR3. V lost 0 bases to trimming and J lost 13 bases, with 14 bases between them. The germline CDR1 and CDR2 sequences are SGDLS and YYNGEE.

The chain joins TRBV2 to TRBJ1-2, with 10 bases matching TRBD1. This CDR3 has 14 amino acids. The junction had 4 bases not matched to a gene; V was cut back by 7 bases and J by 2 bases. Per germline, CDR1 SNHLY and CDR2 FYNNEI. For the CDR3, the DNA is TGTGCCAGCATGCCGGGACAGGGGAACTATGGCTACACCTTC. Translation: CASMPGQGNYGYTF.

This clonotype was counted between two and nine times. The CDR3, as DNA: TGTGCCAGCAGTTTTAGCACAGGGAGGGAGCATTTT. It yields the protein CASSFSTGREHF. The chain links TRBV12-3 or TRBV12-4 to TRBJ1-5, with TRBD1 as a possible D gene (6 bases). Trimming shortened V by 3 bases and J by 14 bases, and 14 bases separated the two germline ends. CDR3 length equals 12 residues.

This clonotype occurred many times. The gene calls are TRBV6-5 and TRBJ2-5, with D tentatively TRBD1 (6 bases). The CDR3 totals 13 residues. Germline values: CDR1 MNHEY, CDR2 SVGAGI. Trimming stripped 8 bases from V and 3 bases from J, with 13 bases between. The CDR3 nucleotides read TGTGCCAGCCGGACAGCTGGCGAAGAGACCCAGTACTTC. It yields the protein CASRTAGEETQYF.

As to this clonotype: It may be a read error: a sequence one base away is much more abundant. As DNA, the CDR3 is TGTGCCGGCAGTTACTCCGGACTAGCGGGAAAGGATGAGCAGTTCTTC. It codes for CAGSYSGLAGKDEQFF. The chain has TRBV6-5 and TRBJ2-1, with 12 bases fitting TRBD2. CDR1 and CDR2 (germline): MNHEY, SVGAGI. The CDR3 is 16 residues long.

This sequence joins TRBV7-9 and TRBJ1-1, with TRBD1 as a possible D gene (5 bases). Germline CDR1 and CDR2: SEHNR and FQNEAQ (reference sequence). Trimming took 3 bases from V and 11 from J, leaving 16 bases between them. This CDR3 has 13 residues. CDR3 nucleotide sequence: TGTGCCAGCAGCTTTCGGGGGGATATTGGGGCTTTCTTT. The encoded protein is CASSFRGDIGAFF.

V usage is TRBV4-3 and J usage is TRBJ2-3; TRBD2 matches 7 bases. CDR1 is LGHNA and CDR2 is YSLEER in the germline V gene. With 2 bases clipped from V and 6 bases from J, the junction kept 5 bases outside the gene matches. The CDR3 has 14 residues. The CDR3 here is CASSQTPTSDTQYF. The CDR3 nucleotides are TGCGCCAGCAGCCAAACCCCGACTAGCGATACGCAGTATTTT.

CDR3 DNA: TGTGCCAGCAGTCGGGCGACGCTAGACGCTGGGGCCAACGTCCTGACTTTC. It encodes CASSRATLDAGANVLTF. This chain connects TRBV6-6 to TRBJ2-6, with D hard to call. V lost 5 bases to trimming and J lost 2 bases, with 16 bases between them. Germline assignment: CDR1 MNHNY and CDR2 SVGAGI (reference sequence). CDR3 length: 17 residues.

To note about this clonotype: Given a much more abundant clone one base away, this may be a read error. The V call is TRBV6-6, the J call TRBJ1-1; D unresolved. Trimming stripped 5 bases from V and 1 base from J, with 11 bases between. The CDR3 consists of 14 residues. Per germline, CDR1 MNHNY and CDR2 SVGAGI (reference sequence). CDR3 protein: CASSDRQTNTEAFF. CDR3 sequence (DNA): TGTGCCAGCAGTGACCGGCAAACGAACACTGAAGCTTTCTTT.

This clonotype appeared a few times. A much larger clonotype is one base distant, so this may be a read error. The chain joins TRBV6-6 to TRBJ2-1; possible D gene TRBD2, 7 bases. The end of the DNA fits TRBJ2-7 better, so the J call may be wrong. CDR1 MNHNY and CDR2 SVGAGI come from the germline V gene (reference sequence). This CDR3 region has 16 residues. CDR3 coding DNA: TGTGCCAGCAGTTACTCTGGGGGGGCCTCCTACAATGAGCAGTACTTC. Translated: CASSYSGGASYNEQYF.

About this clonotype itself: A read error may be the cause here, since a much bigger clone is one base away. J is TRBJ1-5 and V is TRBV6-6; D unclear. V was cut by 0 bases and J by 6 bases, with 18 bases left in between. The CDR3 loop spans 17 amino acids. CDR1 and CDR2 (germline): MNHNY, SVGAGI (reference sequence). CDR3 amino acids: CASSYSIPQAGSQPQHF. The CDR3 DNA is TGTGCCAGCAGTTACTCGATCCCCCAAGCGGGTAGTCAGCCCCAGCATTTT.

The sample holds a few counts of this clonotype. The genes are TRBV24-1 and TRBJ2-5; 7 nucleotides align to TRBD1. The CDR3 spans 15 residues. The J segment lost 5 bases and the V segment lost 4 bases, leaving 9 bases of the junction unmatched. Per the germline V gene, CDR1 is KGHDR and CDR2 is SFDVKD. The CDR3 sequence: CATSDYRGFGETQYF. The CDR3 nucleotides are TGTGCCACCAGTGACTACAGGGGCTTCGGGGAGACCCAGTACTTC.

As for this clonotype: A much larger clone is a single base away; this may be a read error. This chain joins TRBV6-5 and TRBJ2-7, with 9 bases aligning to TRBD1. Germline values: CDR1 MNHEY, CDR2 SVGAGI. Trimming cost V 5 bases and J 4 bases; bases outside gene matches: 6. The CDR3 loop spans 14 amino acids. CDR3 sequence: CASSDVGQGYEQYF. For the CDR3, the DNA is TGTGCCAGCAGTGATGTCGGACAGGGGTACGAGCAGTACTTC.

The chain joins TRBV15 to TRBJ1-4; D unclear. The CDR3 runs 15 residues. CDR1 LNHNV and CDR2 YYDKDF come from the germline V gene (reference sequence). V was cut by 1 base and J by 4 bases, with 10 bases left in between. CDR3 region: CATSRARQNNEKLFF. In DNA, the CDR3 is TGTGCCACCAGCAGAGCTCGGCAGAATAATGAAAAACTGTTTTTT. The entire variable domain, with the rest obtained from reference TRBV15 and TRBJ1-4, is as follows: DAMVIQNPRYQVTQFGKPVTLSCSQTLNHNVMYWYQQKSSQAPKLLFHYYDKDFNNEADTPDNFQSRRPNTSFCFLDIRSPGLGDTAMYLCATSRARQNNEKLFFGSGTQLSVL.

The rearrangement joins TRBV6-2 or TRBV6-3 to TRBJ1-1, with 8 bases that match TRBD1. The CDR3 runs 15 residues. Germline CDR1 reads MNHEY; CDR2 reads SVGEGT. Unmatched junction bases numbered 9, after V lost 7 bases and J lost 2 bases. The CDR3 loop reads CASTHPGTGNTEAFF. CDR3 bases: TGTGCCAGCACCCACCCCGGGACAGGAAACACTGAAGCTTTCTTT.

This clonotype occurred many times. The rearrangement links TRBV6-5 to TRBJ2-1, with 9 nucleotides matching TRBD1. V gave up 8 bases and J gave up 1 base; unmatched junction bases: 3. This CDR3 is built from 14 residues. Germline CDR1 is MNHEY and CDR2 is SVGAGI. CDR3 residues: CASGTGRSYNEQFF. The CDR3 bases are TGTGCCAGCGGGACAGGGAGGTCCTACAATGAGCAGTTCTTC.

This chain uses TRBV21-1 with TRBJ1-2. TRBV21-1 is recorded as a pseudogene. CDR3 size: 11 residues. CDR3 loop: CASSRRYGYTF. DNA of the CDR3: TGTGCCAGCAGCAGACGATATGGCTACACCTTC.